This T cell receptor beta chain was sequenced for a study of T cell changes during pregnancy in multiple sclerosis. The germline gives CDR1 LNHNV, CDR2 YYDKDF (reference sequence). Trimming took 3 bases from V and 4 from J, leaving 17 bases between them. This CDR3 has 16 amino acids. The table came from immunoSEQ multiplex PCR; TCRdb's copy has only in-frame clones and leaves some out. Of about 32,000 clones in the sample, around 90% were seen once. The sample was CD4+ T cells from peripheral blood mononuclear cells, taken after pregnancy. This TCR came from a female donor in good health, enrolled as a control in a pregnancy study. The rearrangement joins TRBV15 to TRBJ2-3, with D possibly being TRBD1 (5 bases). The CDR3 region is CATSSEAGYQADTQYF. The CDR3, as DNA: TGTGCCACCAGCAGCGAAGCAGGGTATCAAGCAGATACGCAGTATTTT.